One sample yielded the 18 T cell receptor beta chains listed below, sequenced in a study of CD8 T cells in ankylosing spondylitis. Points from the study as a whole: Seven or eight highly homologous variants made up a TCR beta motif, and this motif appeared characteristic of ankylosing spondylitis blood.

What these receptors recognize is not known. TCRdb reprocessed the 5' RACE reads via MiXCR and lists one record per CDR3 protein. Altogether more than 600,000 distinct CDR3 sequences are present, 15% to 20% being singletons, with the ten largest covering under 20%. Sequenced sample: blood, either unsorted or a sorted T cell fraction (not recorded which). These receptors were taken from a male donor with ankylosing spondylitis.

This clonotype has a handful of counts. The chain employs TRBV27 and TRBJ1-1; D is perhaps TRBD1 (6 bases). The CDR3 consists of 16 residues. Germline V gene sequence: CDR1 MNHEY, CDR2 SMNVEV (reference sequence). Deletions cut 0 bases from V and 2 bases from J, with 13 bases between. The CDR3 loop is CASSLSFYRDNTEAFF. Written as DNA, the CDR3 is TGTGCCAGCAGTTTATCCTTTTACAGGGATAACACTGAAGCTTTCTTT.

This clonotype was recorded only once. The rearrangement joins TRBV20-1 to TRBJ1-5; D call uncertain. There are 12 residues in the CDR3. Trimming left V 0 bases short and J 9 bases short, with 9 bases between. The germline V gene encodes CDR1 DFQATT and CDR2 SNEGSKA (reference sequence). The CDR3 DNA follows: TGCAGTGCTAGAGATAACTTGGGGCCCCAGCATTTT. It translates to CSARDNLGPQHF.

The J gene is TRBJ2-1, the V gene TRBV3-1; D is ambiguous. Trimming left V 4 bases short and J 6 bases short, with 16 bases between. CDR3 length: 15 amino acids. The germline V gene has CDR1 LGHDT and CDR2 YNNKEL (reference sequence). CDR3 amino acids: CASSRGYHGSNEQFF. In nucleotides, the CDR3 is TGTGCCAGCAGCCGGGGTTACCACGGGTCCAATGAGCAGTTCTTC.

CDR3 amino acids: CASSPPGLPLHF. The DNA for the CDR3 is TGTGCCAGCAGTCCACCGGGCCTCCCCCTCCACTTT. The genes are TRBV28 and TRBJ1-6; D call uncertain. The V and J ends lost 5 bases and 13 bases respectively, with 12 bases between them. The CDR3 contains 12 residues. CDR1 and CDR2 from the germline V gene are MDHEN and SYDVKM.

CDR3 residues: CARQDQLLNTEAFF. CDR3 DNA: TGTGCCCGACAGGACCAGCTACTGAACACTGAAGCTTTCTTT. The gene calls are TRBV30 and TRBJ1-1, with a weak D call TRBD1 (6 bases). V lost 8 bases and J 0 bases, leaving 16 bases between the germline ends. The CDR3 consists of 14 residues. Germline V lookup: CDR1 GTSNPN, CDR2 SVGIG (reference sequence).

The J gene is TRBJ1-1, the V gene TRBV12-3 or TRBV12-4; D remains unclear. The CDR3 contains 13 residues. The V and J ends lost 5 bases and 1 base respectively, with 8 bases between them. The CDR3 loop reads CASSRKWNTEAFF. The CDR3 nucleotides are TGTGCCAGCAGTCGGAAATGGAACACTGAAGCTTTCTTT.

The CDR3 loop reads CASSYLQGSYTF. DNA of the CDR3: TGTGCCAGCAGTTACCTACAGGGCAGCTACACCTTC. The chain employs TRBV6-5 and TRBJ1-2, with a possible D match to TRBD1 (6 bases). Germline CDR1 and CDR2: MNHEY and SVGAGI. The V and J ends lost 2 bases and 9 bases respectively, with 10 bases between them. The CDR3 has 12 residues.

The rearrangement joins TRBV5-1 to TRBJ1-2, with no clear D. Germline V gene data show CDR1 as SGHRS and CDR2 as YFSETQ. V gave up 0 bases and J gave up 1 base, with 4 bases separating them. The CDR3 totals 13 residues. This chain's CDR3 is CASSLELNYGYTF. The CDR3 DNA reads TGCGCCAGCAGCTTGGAACTTAACTATGGCTACACCTTC.

This clonotype was seen a handful of times. The CDR3 sequence is CASSFRGGVLVDEQFF. CDR3 DNA sequence: TGTGCCAGCAGCTTCCGGGGGGGCGTCCTTGTGGATGAGCAGTTCTTC. This rearrangement joins TRBV7-8 to TRBJ2-1, with 8 nucleotides matching TRBD2. The V gene's germline CDR1 is SGHVS and CDR2 FQNEAQ. The ends lost 3 bases at V and 8 bases at J; junction bases unmatched: 12. CDR3 size: 16 residues.

This clonotype came up a few times. V and J are TRBV19 and TRBJ2-7; no firm D call. There are 14 residues in the CDR3. Germline CDR1 LNHDA, CDR2 SQIVND (reference sequence). Between the trimmed V and J ends, which lost 5 bases and 3 bases, there was a span of 14 bases. The CDR3 protein is CASSSFGRIYEQYF. For the CDR3, the DNA is TGTGCCAGTAGTTCGTTCGGGCGGATCTACGAGCAGTACTTC.

This clonotype has a handful of counts. The genes are TRBV6-1 and TRBJ1-5; perhaps TRBD1 as D (5 bases). From germline, CDR1 is MNHNS and CDR2 SASEGT. Trimming stripped 7 bases from V and 6 bases from J, with 13 bases between. CDR3 length: 13 residues. CDR3 sequence: CASNAGPPQPQHF. CDR3 nucleotides: TGTGCCAGCAACGCGGGGCCCCCTCAGCCCCAGCATTTT.

This clonotype was counted between two and nine times. The chain couples TRBV29-1 to TRBJ2-7; D remains unclear. Trimming took 3 bases from V and 3 from J, leaving 9 bases between them. There are 12 residues in the CDR3. From germline, CDR1 is SQVTM and CDR2 ANQGSEA. Here the CDR3 reads CSVEALGYEQYF. The CDR3 DNA reads as TGCAGCGTTGAGGCGTTAGGCTACGAGCAGTACTTC.

This chain links TRBV25-1 with TRBJ1-2, with D tentatively TRBD1 (6 bases). V lost 0 bases to trimming and J lost 8 bases, with 13 bases between them. From germline, CDR1 is MGHDK and CDR2 SYGVNS. CDR3 size: 14 residues. CDR3 sequence (DNA): TGTGCCAGCAGTGAATATTCACAGGGAAGGGGCTACACCTTC. This translates into CASSEYSQGRGYTF.

CDR3 coding DNA: TGTGCCAGCAGTCGAACAGCCATTAAGAACACTGAAGCTTTCTTT. This sequence encodes CASSRTAIKNTEAFF. V gene TRBV7-2 combines with J gene TRBJ1-1; D gene unclear. Trimming cost V 6 bases and J 1 base, with 15 bases left between them. Germline CDR1 and CDR2: SGHTA and FQGNSA. CDR3 length equals 15 residues.

This clonotype is categorized as medium-sized. The genes are TRBV7-9 and TRBJ2-3; D is possibly TRBD1 (6 bases). The germline V gene encodes CDR1 SEHNR and CDR2 FQNEAQ (reference sequence). There are 14 residues in the CDR3. Trimming shortened V by 5 bases and J by 2 bases, and 11 bases separated the two germline ends. The CDR3 here is CASSLDSLTDTQYF. CDR3 bases: TGTGCCAGCAGCCTGGACAGCCTCACAGATACGCAGTATTTT.

There are a few counts of this clonotype. The genes are TRBV12-3 or TRBV12-4 and TRBJ2-3, with D hard to call. V was shortened by 7 bases and J by 2 bases, with 7 bases between the two germline ends. The CDR3 runs 12 residues. CDR3: CASNKDTDTQYF. CDR3 DNA: TGTGCCAGCAACAAAGACACAGATACGCAGTATTTT.

This clonotype came up many times. This chain connects TRBV28 to TRBJ1-2; 7 nucleotides line up with TRBD1. The V gene end was trimmed by 2 bases and the J gene end by 2 bases; junction bases not matched to a gene: 17. Germline-derived CDR1 and CDR2 are MDHEN and SYDVKM. The CDR3 sequence is 19 residues long. Here the CDR3 DNA reads TGTGCCAGCAGTTTAGTATTCAGGGACAGCGAGAATAGAAACTATGGCTACACCTTC. Protein: CASSLVFRDSENRNYGYTF.

CDR3 DNA: TGCGCCAGCAGCCAAGTGGTGGACTCACCCCTCCACTTT. Translation gives CASSQVVDSPLHF. The chain combines TRBV4-1 with TRBJ1-6; D not resolved. Germline CDR1 reads MGHRA; CDR2 reads YSYEKL. The CDR3 contains 13 residues. Trimming took 1 base from V and 10 from J, leaving 8 bases between them.